These T cell receptor beta chains were read from a single sample in a study of T cell responses to AZD1222 COVID-19 vaccine. Assay used: immunoSEQ multiplex PCR; TCRdb lists only in-frame clones, some missing. Of approximately 140,000 clones detected, 92% appear once; the ten largest clones hold 2.5% to 3.5%. The sample in question was peripheral blood, obtained 28 days after the second AZD1222 dose. The receptors were gathered from an adult who received the AZD1222 COVID-19 vaccine. The CDR3 runs from the conserved cysteine through the conserved F or W. D genes are given only for firm matches. Size values are once, few and many counts, or a class for expanded clones, and some rows have none.

j_call clone_size v_call d_call cdr3_nt cdr3_aa
TRBJ2-1 - TRBV11-3 TRBD1 TGTGCCAGCAGCTTAGATCTAGTAGGGACAGGATCTTACAATGAGCAGTTCTTC CASSLDLVGTGSYNEQFF
TRBJ1-1 - TRBV7-9 - TGTGCCAGCAGCCCCACTCGGGTGAACACTGAAGCTTTCTTT CASSPTRVNTEAFF
TRBJ1-1 - TRBV5-1 - TGCGCCAGCAGCTTGGCCACCCTGAACACTGAAGCTTTCTTT CASSLATLNTEAFF
TRBJ2-3 - TRBV4-1 - TGCGCCAGCAGCCAGCGGGACTCCGGCCGACTGGATACGCAGTATTTT CASSQRDSGRLDTQYF
TRBJ1-1 - TRBV18 - TGTGCCAGCTCACCCGAGACGGGGAGCACTGAAGCTTTCTTT CASSPETGSTEAFF
TRBJ2-3 - TRBV28 TRBD2 TGTGCCAGCAGCCTCAAGGGACTAGCGAGAAACACAGATACGCAGTATTTT CASSLKGLARNTDTQYF
TRBJ1-5 once TRBV6-6 - TGTGCCGGTTCGGGACCTAATCAGCCCCAGCATTTT CAGSGPNQPQHF
TRBJ1-2 - TRBV11-2 - TGTGCCAGCAGCCCAGACTCTTATGGCTACACCTTC CASSPDSYGYTF
TRBJ1-1 - TRBV3-1/TRBV3-2 - TGTGCCAGCAGCCCTTTGATCTCGAACACTGAAGCTTTCTTT CASSPLISNTEAFF
TRBJ2-5 - TRBV19 - TGTGCCAGTAAGCATACGCGGGACAGCCAAGAGACCCAGTACTTC CASKHTRDSQETQYF
TRBJ2-7 - TRBV9 - TGTGCCAGCAGCCCCGACTCCCATTCCTACGAGCAGTACTTC CASSPDSHSYEQYF
TRBJ1-1 - TRBV5-1 - TGCGCCAGCAGCTTGGACAGGATGAACACTGAAGCTTTCTTT CASSLDRMNTEAFF
TRBJ1-2 few TRBV9 - TGTGCCAGCAGCGTAGAGGACAACGCTAACTATGGCTACACCTTC CASSVEDNANYGYTF
TRBJ1-5 - TRBV6-2/TRBV6-3 - TGTGCCAGCACCCCCCGGCGGCGACAGCCCCAGCATTTT CASTPRRRQPQHF
TRBJ2-7 - TRBV3-1/TRBV3-2 - TGTGCCAGCAGCCAAGCGCCGGGAGACCCCTACGAGCAGTACTTC CASSQAPGDPYEQYF
TRBJ2-3 - TRBV10-3 - TGTGCCATCAGTGAGTCGTTGTTTGAGACTACCCAATCCACAGATACGCAGTATTTT CAISESLFETTQSTDTQYF
TRBJ1-1 - TRBV5-5 - TGTGCCAGCAGCTCCAGTCGAAGGACTGAAGCTTTCTTT CASSSSRRTEAFF
TRBJ1-5 - TRBV27 - TGTGCCAGCAGTTTAGAGGGGCGATGGAATCAGCCCCAGCATTTT CASSLEGRWNQPQHF
TRBJ2-1 few TRBV30 TRBD2 TGTGCCTGGTTACTAGGTTCGGCGGGGGGTAATGAGCAGTTCTTC CAWLLGSAGGNEQFF
TRBJ2-2 - TRBV6-6 TRBD2 TGTGCCAGCAGGGGACTAGCTATCGGGGAGCTGTTTTTT CASRGLAIGELFF
TRBJ2-3 - TRBV10-2 TRBD1 TGCGCCAGCAGTTCGGGACAGGGGTCGGGGAATTTT CASSSGQGSGNF
TRBJ2-2 once TRBV5-4 - TGTGCCAGCAGCTTGTCAAGGGGAACCGGGGAGCTGTTTTTT CASSLSRGTGELFF
TRBJ2-5 - TRBV6-5 - TGTGCCAGCAGTCAGGGTGAGACCCAGTACTTC CASSQGETQYF
TRBJ1-5 - TRBV15 - TGTGCCACCAGCAGGGAGGGACTGACCTTGTATCAGCCCCAGCATTTT CATSREGLTLYQPQHF
TRBJ2-7 - TRBV2 TRBD1 TGTGCCAGCAGTGACCTAGGACAGGACTACGAGCAGTACTTC CASSDLGQDYEQYF
TRBJ2-2 - TRBV7-3 - TGTGCCAGCCGCCGGAAGTGGGACACCGGGGAGCTGTTTTTT CASRRKWDTGELFF
TRBJ2-7 - TRBV21-1 - TGTGCCAGCAGAGAAGAGGAGGGACAAACCTCCTACGAGCAGTACTTC CASREEEGQTSYEQYF
TRBJ1-2 few TRBV29-1 - TGCAGCGTTGAATCCGGGGTGGCGAGCTATGGCTACACCTTC CSVESGVASYGYTF
TRBJ2-5 - TRBV6-5 - TGTGCCAGCCCCGAGAGAGGGGGAAAAGAGACCCAGTACTTC CASPERGGKETQYF
TRBJ2-1 - TRBV24-1 - TGTGCCACCAGTGATGTGCGGGGCCGCTCGGGTGAGCAGTTCTTC CATSDVRGRSGEQFF
TRBJ1-2 once TRBV19 TRBD1 TGTGCCAGTAGTATAGGAGGGACAGGGGATGGCTACACCTTC CASSIGGTGDGYTF
TRBJ1-1 - TRBV7-9 - TGTGCCAGCAGCTTACTGGGGGCCGGGTTGAACACTGAAGCTTTCTTT CASSLLGAGLNTEAFF
TRBJ1-1 - TRBV7-9 - TGTGCCAGCAGCTCCCGTGCTCAGGGGCTGAACACTGAAGCTTTCTTT CASSSRAQGLNTEAFF
TRBJ1-4 - TRBV10-1 TRBD1 TGCGCCAGCAGTGGCGACAGGGAAGTTCCGGAAAAACTGTTTTTT CASSGDREVPEKLFF
TRBJ2-3 once TRBV5-4 - TGTGCCAGCAGCTTGGGAGTAGCGAGCACAGATACGCAGTATTTT CASSLGVASTDTQYF
TRBJ2-7 - TRBV10-1 - TGCGCCAGCAGTGAGGGACGGGGAAGCTCCTACGAGCAGTACTTC CASSEGRGSSYEQYF
TRBJ2-7 - TRBV28 - TGTGCCAGCAGTCGGGACATGGGTTACGAGCAGTACTTC CASSRDMGYEQYF
TRBJ1-5 few TRBV28 - TGTGCCAGCAGTTTACCAGGACTGGGCAATCAGCCCCAGCATTTT CASSLPGLGNQPQHF
TRBJ2-1 - TRBV7-6 - TGTGCCAGCAGCCTCCGGGTCCCTAACAATGAGCAGTTCTTC CASSLRVPNNEQFF
TRBJ2-1 - TRBV30 TRBD2 TGTGCCTGGGTCAAGACTAGCGCGGTGTTTGAGTTGCAGTTCTTC CAWVKTSAVFELQFF
TRBJ2-7 - TRBV4-1 - TGCGCCAGCAGCCCCTCGGGGTACCTCTCCTACGAGCAGTACTTC CASSPSGYLSYEQYF
TRBJ2-2 - TRBV28 - TGTGCCAGCAGCCCACTGTGGGGGCAATACACCGGGGAGCTGTTTTTT CASSPLWGQYTGELFF
TRBJ2-7 - TRBV5-1 TRBD2 TGCGCCAGCAGCTCAACTAGCGGTTCCTACGAGCAGTACTTC CASSSTSGSYEQYF
TRBJ1-2 - TRBV5-6 - TGTGCCAGCGGCCCGGGAGGACTTAACTATGGCTACACCTTC CASGPGGLNYGYTF
TRBJ2-7 - TRBV5-5 - TGTGCCAGCAGCTTGGGGAGTCGGGGACTCTACGAGCAGTACTTC CASSLGSRGLYEQYF
TRBJ1-5 - TRBV7-9 TRBD1 TGTGCCAGCAGCTTATGGACAGGCTCGGGGAATCAGCCCCAGCATTTT CASSLWTGSGNQPQHF